The T cell receptor (beta chain) described here comes from a study of breast tumors, draining lymph nodes, adjacent tissues. This CDR3 spans 14 amino acids. CDR1 MNHEY and CDR2 SVGAGI come from the germline V gene. Points from the study as a whole: Most tumor T cells seemingly derive from lymph node, then expand in tumor.

Comments on this clonotype: The antigen is unknown. Sequence at one end of the junction differs from germline and may be a read error.

MiXCR, run by TCRdb on the multiplex PCR reads, gives a single entry per CDR3 protein. Of tens of thousands of distinct CDR3 sequences in the sample, approximately 64% were seen once. Sequencing was carried out using tumor-adjacent breast tissue. The J gene is TRBJ2-7, the V gene TRBV6-5; TRBD1 is a possible D gene (6 bases). This receptor was taken from a female donor with breast cancer. Some clones in this sample may be carry-over from other donors' samples. This CDR3 is CASSHSRDRIEQYF. The CDR3 region has the DNA TGTGCCAGCAGTCACTCCCGAGACAGGATCGAGCAGTACTTC.